The 17 T cell receptor delta chains listed next were all sequenced from one sample in a study of Vγ9Vδ2 T cells in congenital toxoplasmosis. Template-switch reverse transcription used TRGC- and TRDC-specific primers together in a single tube. The TRGC primer design covered both constant genes, TRGC1 and TRGC2. TCRdb re-analyzed the reads via CATT. The sample includes some 800 delta-chain clones, 13% seen only once; the top ten take approximately 15%. Sequenced input: gamma-delta T cells from blood. These receptors were taken from a child younger than 10 born to a mother with Toxoplasma gondii infection during pregnancy, either congenitally infected or uninfected (not recorded which).

This clone has more than one count but fewer than ten. TCRdb's listed protein matches a much larger clone and diverges from this DNA's translation at residue 11, likely through a read error; the protein shown comes from the DNA. The chain joins TRDV2 to TRDJ1; tentatively, D is TRDD3 (6 bases). This CDR3 has 15 residues. CDR1 and CDR2 (germline): GEAIGNYY, EKD. DNA of the CDR3: TGTGCCTGTGACATGGATGGGGGGTACACCAATAAACTCATCTTT. Encoded protein: CACDMDGGYTNKLIF.

This clone turned up a few times. This could be a read error, since a much larger clone is one nucleotide away. The chain combines TRDV1 with TRDJ1, with 11 bases identical to TRDD3. CDR1 is TSWWSYY and CDR2 is QGS in the germline V gene. The CDR3 spans 20 residues. V was pared by 5 bases and J by 9 bases, with 26 bases of the junction left unmatched. The CDR3 DNA reads TGTGCTCTTGGGAAACCGCGACTTCCTCTACAGTACTGGGGGATAACAGAACTCATCTTT. Protein product: CALGKPRLPLQYWGITELIF.

In its sample, this clone ranks as large. This chain joins TRDV3 and TRDJ1; the match to TRDD2 covers 8 bases. The V and J ends lost 3 bases and 3 bases, in that order; junction bases with no gene match: 21. The germline CDR1 and CDR2 sequences are TVYSNPD and GDNSRS (reference sequence). CDR3 length equals 18 residues. As DNA, the CDR3 is TGTGCCTTGGGCTTCCTACGAAGTCAAGAGGGACCCCCCGATAAACTCATCTTT. This codes for CALGFLRSQEGPPDKLIF.

This clone appeared a few times. This clone may be a read error of a much larger clone one base away. V usage is TRDV1 and J usage is TRDJ1; 13 positions agree with TRDD3. This CDR3 is 21 amino acids long. Per germline, CDR1 TSWWSYY and CDR2 QGS. V lost 2 bases and J lost 0; bases outside the gene matches: 15. CDR3 loop: CALGEMAQYWGIREDTDKLIF. The CDR3 DNA reads TGTGCTCTTGGGGAAATGGCCCAGTACTGGGGGATACGAGAGGACACCGATAAACTCATCTTT.

Concerning this clone itself: With only one base between it and a far larger clone, this is likely a read error. The chain uses TRAV36/DV7 and TRDJ1; TRDD3 is a possible D gene (8 bases). Between the trimmed V and J ends, which lost 4 bases and 11 bases, there was a span of 42 bases. The germline V gene encodes CDR1 VTNFRS and CDR2 LTSSGIE (reference sequence). The CDR3 is made up of 20 amino acids. The CDR3 DNA is TGTGCTGTGTCTATTGGTTCCTACTGGCTCGGGGATACTACCGCCGGTTATCTCATCTTT. Its translation is CAVSIGSYWLGDTTAGYLIF.

In its sample, this clone is medium-sized. The chain links TRDV2 to TRDJ3; TRDD3 agrees at 7 bases. The V gene's germline CDR1 is GEAIGNYY and CDR2 EKD. This CDR3 comprises 18 residues. The junction had 5 bases not matched to a gene; V was cut back by 0 bases and J by 1 base. CDR3 protein: CACDTGGYASWDTRQMFF. The CDR3 DNA reads TGTGCCTGTGACACCGGAGGATACGCGTCCTGGGACACCCGACAGATGTTTTTC.

Points on this clone: One base separates it from a far larger clone, so it is likely a read error. The chain carries TRDV3 and TRDJ1; D not resolved. CDR3 length: 16 amino acids. Germline values: CDR1 TVYSNPD, CDR2 GDNSRS (reference sequence). With 2 bases removed from V and 2 bases from J, the gap between germline ends came to 21 bases. In nucleotides, the CDR3 is TGTGCCTTTGGACGTAATTATTTCGATGTGACCGATAAACTCATCTTT. Translation: CAFGRNYFDVTDKLIF. Full variable domain (remainder filled in from reference TRDV3 and TRDJ1): CDKVTQSSPDQTVASGSEVVLLCTYDTVYSNPDLFWYRIRPDYSFQFVFYGDNSRSEGADFTQGRFSVKHILTQKAFHLVISPVRTEDSATYYCAFGRNYFDVTDKLIFGKGTRVTVEP.

Notes on this clone: A much larger clone differs from this one at a single base, so this may be a read error. The chain couples TRAV38-2/DV8 to TRDJ1; 12 bases line up with TRDD3. Germline V gene sequence: CDR1 TSESDYY, CDR2 QEAYKQQN. V dropped 2 bases and J dropped 0; count of bases not matched to a gene: 23. The CDR3 runs 23 residues. The CDR3 nucleotides read TGTGCTTATAGGAGGGAGATTACTTGTCCTTACTACTGGGGGATACTCGACACCGATAAACTCATCTTT. Protein sequence: CAYRREITCPYYWGILDTDKLIF.

This clone rates as large. V is TRDV2 and J is TRDJ3; 7 bases line up with TRDD3. This CDR3 is 19 amino acids long. Germline V CDR1 and CDR2: GEAIGNYY, EKD. With V trimmed by 2 bases and J by 0 bases, 9 bases remained unmatched. The DNA of the CDR3 is TGTGCCTGTGACATCTCTGGGGGCCCGAGCTCCTGGGACACCCGACAGATGTTTTTC. This translates into CACDISGGPSSWDTRQMFF.

Only a few counts were recorded for this clone. The protein TCRdb gives is from a much larger clone and does not agree with this DNA's translation at residue 3, likely a read error; the protein shown here comes from the DNA. The rearrangement uses TRDV1 and TRDJ1, with D unresolved. This CDR3 has 14 amino acids. Germline CDR1 is TSWWSYY and CDR2 is QGS. The CDR3 DNA reads TGTGCCCCCAACGAGCCGCGGATCACCGATAAACTCATCTTT. Translated: CAPNEPRITDKLIF.

A remark on this clone: Because the CDR3's place on the DNA is in doubt, the DNA is left out and the CDR3 is given as listed by TCRdb. The chain joins TRDV3 to TRDJ3; the table gives TRDD3 as D, unverified against the DNA. The CDR3 numbers 23 amino acids, ends counted. CDR1 TVYSNPD and CDR2 GDNSRS come from the germline V gene (reference sequence). CDR3 sequence reads: CAFGPSYECGGYLSSWDTRQMFF.

Within the sample, this clone is medium-sized. V usage is TRDV3 and J usage is TRDJ1; D possibly corresponds to TRDD3 (6 bases). The CDR3 runs 19 residues. The V end lost 0 bases, the J end lost 0 bases, and 26 bases lay between the germline ends. CDR1 is TVYSNPD, CDR2 GDNSRS, per germline (reference sequence). Here the CDR3 reads CAFRGSIRGVTGYTDKLIF. CDR3 bases: TGTGCCTTTAGGGGCTCGATCCGGGGGGTGACTGGGTACACCGATAAACTCATCTTT.

This clone was seen a handful of times. A far larger clone is off by one base, so a read error is likely. The V and J genes are TRDV2 and TRDJ3, with TRDD3 identical over 13 bases. Germline CDR1 is GEAIGNYY and CDR2 is EKD. This CDR3 spans 19 amino acids. CDR3 protein: CACNTLLGDTRGDTRQMFF. The CDR3 DNA follows: TGTGCCTGTAACACCCTACTGGGGGATACGCGAGGAGACACCCGACAGATGTTTTTC.

As regards this clone: TCRdb's listed protein matches a much larger clone and diverges from this DNA's translation at residue 11, likely through a read error; the protein shown comes from the DNA. The chain is built from TRDV2 and TRDJ1; TRDD3 might be the D (5 bases). From germline, CDR1 is GEAIGNYY and CDR2 EKD. This CDR3 is 14 amino acids long. The CDR3 protein is CACDTVQYTDTLIF. The CDR3 DNA is TGTGCCTGTGACACCGTACAGTACACCGATACACTCATCTTT.

This clone is deemed medium-sized. V is TRDV2 and J is TRDJ1, with a possible D match to TRDD3 (6 bases). V dropped 0 bases and J dropped 0 bases, with 16 bases sitting between them. Per the germline V gene, CDR1 is GEAIGNYY and CDR2 is EKD. The CDR3 spans 17 residues. CDR3 sequence reads: CACDTPWAGDYTDKLIF. CDR3 sequence (DNA): TGTGCCTGTGACACCCCGTGGGCGGGGGACTACACCGATAAACTCATCTTT.

This clone is classed as medium-sized. The same CDR3 is also encoded by other DNA sequences in this sample. The V gene is TRDV1, the J gene TRDJ1; no clear D gene. Trimming pared 4 bases from V and 2 bases from J, leaving 26 bases between. The CDR3 length is 19 residues. CDR1 is TSWWSYY, CDR2 QGS, per germline. CDR3 in DNA: TGTGCTCTTGGGGCAACGTACGGGCATTGGGACACCGAAACCGATAAACTCATCTTT. It yields the protein CALGATYGHWDTETDKLIF.

This clone is medium-sized within its sample. This chain joins TRDV2 and TRDJ1; 8 bases are a match to TRDD3. After removal of 1 base from V and 0 bases from J, the junction contained 12 bases not matched to a gene. The V gene's germline CDR1 is GEAIGNYY and CDR2 EKD. The CDR3 extends over 18 amino acids. The CDR3 sequence is CACDTWMLGDRNTDKLIF. The CDR3 DNA sequence: TGTGCCTGTGACACGTGGATGCTGGGGGACCGAAACACCGATAAACTCATCTTT.